This T cell receptor beta chain was recovered during a study of blood T cell repertoires in COVID-19. The CDR3 covers 11 residues. Looked up from germline, CDR1 is SEHNR and CDR2 is FQNEAQ (reference sequence). The V end was cut by 2 bases, the J end by 5 bases, with 3 bases between. TCRdb's copy holds only in-frame clones and misses some; the assay was immunoSEQ multiplex PCR. The sample shows roughly 100,000 clones, over 55% of them seen only once. This clone is labeled medium-sized (0.01 to 0.1%). The receptor was derived from a human donor with acute or convalescent COVID-19. The donor label of this sample is uncertain. V and J are TRBV7-9 and TRBJ1-1; D is undetermined. Specimen: peripheral blood. CDR3 in DNA: TGTGCCAGCAGCTTACTGACTGAAGCTTTCTTT. This translates into CASSLLTEAFF.